Reported below is one T cell receptor (beta chain). Its antigen is undetermined. The data stem from a study of cytomegalovirus exposure and HLA in healthy donors. Vbeta (60) and Jbeta (13) primers were used in the PCR. The data were produced by immunoSEQ multiplex PCR, yet TCRdb's version contains in-frame clones alone and is incomplete. The sample carries 150,000 to 180,000 clones, 70% to 80% recorded once. Points from the study as a whole: Serostatus for CMV was the only available immune exposure information.

CDR1 and CDR2 from the germline V gene are SGDLS and YYNGEE. The CDR3 totals 16 residues. Trimming took off 0 bases at V and 6 bases at J, with 19 bases between the two ends. The chain has TRBV9 and TRBJ2-7; TRBD2 might be the D (6 bases). This TCR was recovered from a woman aged 40 to 50 in good health and CMV-seronegative. The sample was PBMCs. CDR3 nucleotide sequence: TGTGCCAGCAGCGTAGTGGGGGACTCCGATAGGTCCGAGCAGTACTTC. Amino acid sequence: CASSVVGDSDRSEQYF.